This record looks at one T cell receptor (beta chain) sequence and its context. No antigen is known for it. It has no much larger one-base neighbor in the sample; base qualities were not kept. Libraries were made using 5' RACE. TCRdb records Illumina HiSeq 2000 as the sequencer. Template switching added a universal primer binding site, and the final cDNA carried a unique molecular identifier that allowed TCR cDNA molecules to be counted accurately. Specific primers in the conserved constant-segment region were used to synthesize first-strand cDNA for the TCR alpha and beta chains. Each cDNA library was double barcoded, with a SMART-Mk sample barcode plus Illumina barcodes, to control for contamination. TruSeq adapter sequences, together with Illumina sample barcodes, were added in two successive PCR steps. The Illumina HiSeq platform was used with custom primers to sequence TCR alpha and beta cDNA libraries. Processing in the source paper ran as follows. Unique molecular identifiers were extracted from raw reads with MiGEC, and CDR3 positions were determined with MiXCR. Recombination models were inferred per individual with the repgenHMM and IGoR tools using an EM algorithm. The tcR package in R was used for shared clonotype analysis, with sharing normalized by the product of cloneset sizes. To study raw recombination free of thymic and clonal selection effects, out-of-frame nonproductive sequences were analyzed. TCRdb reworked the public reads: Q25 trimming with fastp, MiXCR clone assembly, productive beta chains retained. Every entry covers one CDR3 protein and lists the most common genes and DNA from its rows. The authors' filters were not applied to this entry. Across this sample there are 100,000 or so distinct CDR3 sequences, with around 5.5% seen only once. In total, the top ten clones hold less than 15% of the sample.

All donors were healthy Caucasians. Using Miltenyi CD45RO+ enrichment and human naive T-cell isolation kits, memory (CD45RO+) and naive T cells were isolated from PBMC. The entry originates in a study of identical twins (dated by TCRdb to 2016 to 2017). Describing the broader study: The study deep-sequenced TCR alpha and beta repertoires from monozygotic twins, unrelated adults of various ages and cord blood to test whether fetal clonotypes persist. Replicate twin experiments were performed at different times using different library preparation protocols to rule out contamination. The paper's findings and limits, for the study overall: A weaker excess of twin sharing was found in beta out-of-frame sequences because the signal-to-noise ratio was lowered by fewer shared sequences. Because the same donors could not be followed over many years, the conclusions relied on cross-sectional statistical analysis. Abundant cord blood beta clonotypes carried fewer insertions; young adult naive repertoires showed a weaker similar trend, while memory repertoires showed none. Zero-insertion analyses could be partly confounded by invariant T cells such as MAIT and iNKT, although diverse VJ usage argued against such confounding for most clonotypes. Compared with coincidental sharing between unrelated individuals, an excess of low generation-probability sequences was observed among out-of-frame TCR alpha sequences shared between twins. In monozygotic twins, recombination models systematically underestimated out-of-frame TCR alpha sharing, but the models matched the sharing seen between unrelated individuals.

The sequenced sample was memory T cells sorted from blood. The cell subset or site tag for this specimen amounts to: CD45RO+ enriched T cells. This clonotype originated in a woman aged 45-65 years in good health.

CDR3 reads: CASSSGLAGANEQFF. The nucleotide sequence is TGTGCCAGCAGTTCCGGACTAGCGGGAGCAAATGAGCAGTTCTTC. The sequence links TRBV12-3 or TRBV12-4 to TRBJ2-1; TRBD2 lines up with 13 middle nucleotides. The V end gives up 4 bases and the J end 7 bases, leaving 4 bases in the junction not matched to a gene. From its cysteine to its phenylalanine, the CDR3 spans 15 amino acids. Only the CDR3 part of the read is kept: 45 bases, read in frame from the first base.